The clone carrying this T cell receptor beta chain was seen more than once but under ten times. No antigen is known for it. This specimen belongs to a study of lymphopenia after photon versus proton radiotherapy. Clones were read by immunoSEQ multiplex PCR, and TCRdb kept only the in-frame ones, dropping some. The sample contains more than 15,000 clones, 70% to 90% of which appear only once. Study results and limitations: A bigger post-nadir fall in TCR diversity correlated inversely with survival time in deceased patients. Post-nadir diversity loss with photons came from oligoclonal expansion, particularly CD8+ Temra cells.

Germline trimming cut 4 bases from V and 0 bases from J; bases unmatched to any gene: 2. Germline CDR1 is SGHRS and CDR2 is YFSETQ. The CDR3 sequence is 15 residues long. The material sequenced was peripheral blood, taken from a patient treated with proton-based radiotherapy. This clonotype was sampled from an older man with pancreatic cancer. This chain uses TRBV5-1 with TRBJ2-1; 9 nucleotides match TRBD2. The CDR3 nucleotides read TGCGCCAGCAGCGATAGCGGGAGCTCCTACAATGAGCAGTTCTTC. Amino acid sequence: CASSDSGSSYNEQFF.